This T cell receptor beta chain came from a study of blood T cells in healthy people across ages. Study-level findings and limits: Roughly linear age-related decline in beta diversity appeared, significant by age 40.

Remarks on this clonotype: Its cognate antigen is unknown.

The ends lost 4 bases at V and 7 bases at J; junction bases unmatched: 12. The CDR3 extends over 14 amino acids. Germline CDR1 DFQATT, CDR2 SNEGSKA (reference sequence). There were healthy Caucasian individuals from Russia, aged roughly 6 to 95, serving as donors. The use of a sample-barcoded 5' primer and a J-beta primer mix characterized a second PCR of about 7 to 12 cycles. A 12-random-nucleotide template-switch adaptor tagged each cDNA molecule. Every sample gave at least 2.5 million paired-end reads containing CDR3. Via MiXCR, TCRdb re-called the 5' RACE reads, giving one row per CDR3 protein. The data hold around 1.5 million distinct CDR3 sequences, with about 43% observed a single time.

The chain recombines TRBV20-1 with TRBJ1-2; 7 positions match TRBD1. What was sequenced was blood. This receptor was identified in a woman between 18 and 29 years old in good health. The CDR3 sequence: CSATTGAGNSGYTF. CDR3 DNA: TGCAGTGCTACAACAGGGGCCGGGAATAGTGGCTACACCTTC.